These T cell receptor beta chains were read from a single sample in a study of T-cell reconstitution after alpha-beta-depleted transplantation in children. From the PCR reads, TCRdb called clonotypes with MiXCR, one entry per CDR3 protein. The sample has under 450,000 distinct CDR3 sequences; less than 15% are singletons. The sequences come from PBMCs, collected from the stem cell graft. These receptor sequences come from a human donor who donated a stem cell graft to a child with Fanconi anemia. Each CDR3 is given with its conserved first and last residue. Fields, in order: clone size, J gene, CDR3 length, V gene, D gene, CDR3 protein, CDR3 DNA. A D gene is named only where the DNA matches it firmly. Clone size is not always given. Where it is, it says once, few, many or a class for expanded clones.

>few|TRBJ1-1|13|TRBV12-3/TRBV12-4|NA
CASSFVPRGEAFF
TGTGCCAGCAGTTTCGTCCCCAGGGGCGAAGCTTTCTTT
>many|TRBJ2-1|15|TRBV6-4|NA
CASRADESSYNEQFF
TGTGCCTCCCGGGCAGACGAAAGCTCCTACAATGAGCAGTTCTTC
>NA|TRBJ2-3|15|TRBV7-2|TRBD2
CASSRRLAGGDTQYF
TGTGCCAGCAGCCGTCGACTAGCGGGAGGGGATACGCAGTATTTT
>NA|TRBJ2-7|15|TRBV7-3|TRBD1
CASSSTGQGTYEQYF
TGTGCCAGCAGCTCTACGGGACAGGGTACCTACGAGCAGTACTTC
>NA|TRBJ1-2|18|TRBV20-1|TRBD1
CSAREVDTSTGGAFGYTF
TGCAGTGCTAGAGAGGTAGATACTTCGACAGGGGGCGCCTTTGGCTACACCTTC
>many|TRBJ1-3|13|TRBV3-1|NA
CASSQSVGNTIYF
TGTGCCAGCAGCCAATCCGTTGGAAACACCATATATTTT
>many|TRBJ2-5|14|TRBV6-2/TRBV6-3|NA
CASSYPPREETQYF
TGTGCCAGCAGTTATCCCCCTAGGGAGGAGACCCAGTACTTC
>many|TRBJ2-3|16|TRBV20-1|NA
CSARGGGAIGTDTQYF
TGCAGTGCTAGAGGAGGGGGGGCCATTGGCACAGATACGCAGTATTTT
>many|TRBJ1-1|14|TRBV25-1|TRBD1
CASSHRDRSPEAFF
TGTGCCAGCAGTCACCGGGACAGGTCCCCCGAAGCTTTCTTT
>few|TRBJ2-3|13|TRBV30|NA
CAWSVRPEGSQYF
TGTGCCTGGAGTGTACGCCCAGAAGGATCGCAGTATTTT
>many|TRBJ2-3|13|TRBV7-9|NA
CASSPRRADTQYF
TGTGCCAGCAGCCCTCGAAGGGCAGATACGCAGTATTTT